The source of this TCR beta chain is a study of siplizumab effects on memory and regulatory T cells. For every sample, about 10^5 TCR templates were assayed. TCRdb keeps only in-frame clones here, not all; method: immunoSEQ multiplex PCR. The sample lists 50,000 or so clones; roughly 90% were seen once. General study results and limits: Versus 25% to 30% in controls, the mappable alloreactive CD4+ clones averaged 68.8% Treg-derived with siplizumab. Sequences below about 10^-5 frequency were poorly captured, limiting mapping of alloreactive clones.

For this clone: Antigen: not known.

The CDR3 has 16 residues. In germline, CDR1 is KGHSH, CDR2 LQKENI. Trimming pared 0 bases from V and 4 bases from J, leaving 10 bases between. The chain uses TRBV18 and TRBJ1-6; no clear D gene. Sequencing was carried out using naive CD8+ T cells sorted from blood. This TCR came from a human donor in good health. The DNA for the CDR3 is TGTGCCAGCTCACCACCCGATGATAATTATAATTCACCCCTCCACTTT. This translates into CASSPPDDNYNSPLHF.